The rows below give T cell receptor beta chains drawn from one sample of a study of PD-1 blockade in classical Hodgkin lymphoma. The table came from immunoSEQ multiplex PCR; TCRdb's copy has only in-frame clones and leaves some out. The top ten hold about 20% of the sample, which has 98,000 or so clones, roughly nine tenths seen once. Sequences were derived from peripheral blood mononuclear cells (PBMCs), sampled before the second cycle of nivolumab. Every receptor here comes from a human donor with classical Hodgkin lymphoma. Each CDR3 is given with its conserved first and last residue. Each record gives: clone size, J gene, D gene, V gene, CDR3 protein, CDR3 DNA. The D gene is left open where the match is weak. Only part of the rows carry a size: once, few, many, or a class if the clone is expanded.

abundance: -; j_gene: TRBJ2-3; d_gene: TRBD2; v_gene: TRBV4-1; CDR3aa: CASSQWGRAGLVADTQYF; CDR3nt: TGCGCCAGCAGCCAATGGGGGCGGGCGGGACTAGTGGCAGATACGCAGTATTTT
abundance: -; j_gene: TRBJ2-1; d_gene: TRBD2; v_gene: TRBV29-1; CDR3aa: CSGQREAPYNEQFF; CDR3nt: TGCAGCGGACAGCGGGAGGCCCCCTACAATGAGCAGTTCTTC
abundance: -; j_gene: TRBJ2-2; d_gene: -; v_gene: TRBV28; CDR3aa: CASSYLARTGGELFF; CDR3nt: TGTGCCAGCAGTTATCTAGCGCGGACGGGCGGGGAGCTGTTTTTT
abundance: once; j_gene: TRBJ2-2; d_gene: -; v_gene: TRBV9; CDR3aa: CASGSSNTGELFF; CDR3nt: TGTGCCAGCGGATCTTCGAACACCGGGGAGCTGTTTTTT
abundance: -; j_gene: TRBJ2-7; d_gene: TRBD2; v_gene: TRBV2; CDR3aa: CASRLGLAGAYEQYF; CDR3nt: TGTGCCAGCAGGCTAGGACTAGCGGGAGCCTACGAGCAGTACTTC
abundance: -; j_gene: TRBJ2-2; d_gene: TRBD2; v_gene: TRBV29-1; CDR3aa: CSVGGGLAANTGELFF; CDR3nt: TGCAGCGTTGGAGGAGGGCTAGCGGCGAACACCGGGGAGCTGTTTTTT
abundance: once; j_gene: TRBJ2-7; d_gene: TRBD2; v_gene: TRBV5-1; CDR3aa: CASSDTSGSSEQYF; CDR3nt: TGCGCCAGCAGCGACACTAGCGGGAGTTCCGAGCAGTACTTC
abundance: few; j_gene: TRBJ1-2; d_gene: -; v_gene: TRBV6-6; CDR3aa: CASGDYRLGYTF; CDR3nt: TGTGCCAGCGGGGACTATCGACTTGGCTACACCTTC
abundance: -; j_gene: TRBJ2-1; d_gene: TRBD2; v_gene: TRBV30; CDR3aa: CAWNKDRTSGIGGDFNEQFF; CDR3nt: TGTGCCTGGAACAAAGACCGGACTAGCGGGATTGGTGGTGATTTCAATGAGCAGTTCTTC
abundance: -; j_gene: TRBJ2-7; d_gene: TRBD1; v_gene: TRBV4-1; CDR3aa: CASSHPGQGAYEQYF; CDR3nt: TGCGCCAGCAGCCACCCGGGACAGGGGGCCTACGAGCAGTACTTC
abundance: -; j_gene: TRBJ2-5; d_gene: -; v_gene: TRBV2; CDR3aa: CASSEIPAVQTQYF; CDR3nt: TGTGCCAGCAGTGAAATCCCCGCAGTACAGACCCAGTACTTC
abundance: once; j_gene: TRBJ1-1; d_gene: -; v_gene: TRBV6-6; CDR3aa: CASTHARDTEAFF; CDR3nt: TGTGCCAGCACCCATGCCCGAGACACTGAAGCTTTCTTT
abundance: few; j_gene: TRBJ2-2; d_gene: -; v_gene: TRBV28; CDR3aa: CASSLWGALTNTGELFF; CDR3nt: TGTGCCAGCAGTTTATGGGGCGCCCTAACGAACACCGGGGAGCTGTTTTTT
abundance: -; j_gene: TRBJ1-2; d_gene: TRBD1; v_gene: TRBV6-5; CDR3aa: CASSLDRGTRGYTF; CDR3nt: TGTGCCAGCAGCCTCGACAGGGGAACGCGAGGCTACACCTTC
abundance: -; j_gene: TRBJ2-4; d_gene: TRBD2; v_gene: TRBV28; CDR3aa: CASSNPPLAGGKNIQYF; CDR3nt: TGTGCCAGCAGTAACCCCCCTCTAGCGGGAGGGAAAAACATTCAGTACTTC
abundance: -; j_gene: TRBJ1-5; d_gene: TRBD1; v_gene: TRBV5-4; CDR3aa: CASSLAGGDQPQHF; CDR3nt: TGTGCCAGCAGCTTGGCAGGGGGAGATCAGCCCCAGCATTTT